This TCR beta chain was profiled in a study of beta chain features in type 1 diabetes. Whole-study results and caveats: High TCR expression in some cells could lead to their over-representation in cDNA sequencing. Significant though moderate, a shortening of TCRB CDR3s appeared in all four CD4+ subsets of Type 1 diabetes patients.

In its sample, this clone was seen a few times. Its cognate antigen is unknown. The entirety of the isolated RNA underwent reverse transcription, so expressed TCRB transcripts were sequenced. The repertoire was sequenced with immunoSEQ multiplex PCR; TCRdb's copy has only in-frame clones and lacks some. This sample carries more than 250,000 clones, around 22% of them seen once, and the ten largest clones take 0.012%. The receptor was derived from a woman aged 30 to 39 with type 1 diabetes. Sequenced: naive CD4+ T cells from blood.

The CDR3 coding sequence is TGTGCCTGGAGCGGACAGCCGGGCACTGAAGCTTTCTTT. It codes for CAWSGQPGTEAFF. V and J are TRBV30 and TRBJ1-1; a possible D gene is TRBD1 (6 bases). CDR3 length equals 13 residues. With 3 bases removed from V and 4 bases from J, the gap between germline ends came to 12 bases. The germline gives CDR1 GTSNPN, CDR2 SVGIG (reference sequence).